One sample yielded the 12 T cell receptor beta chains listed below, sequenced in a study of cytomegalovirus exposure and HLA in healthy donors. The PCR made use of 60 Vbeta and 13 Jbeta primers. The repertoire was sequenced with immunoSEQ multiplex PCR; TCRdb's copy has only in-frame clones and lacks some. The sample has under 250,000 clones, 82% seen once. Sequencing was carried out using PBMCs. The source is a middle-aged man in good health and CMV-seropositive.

The CDR3 bases are TGTGCCAGTAGTTCAGGAGGGTGGGCGAGCAATCAGCCCCAGCATTTT. Its translation is CASSSGGWASNQPQHF. This chain uses TRBV19 with TRBJ1-5, with unresolved D. CDR3 size: 16 residues. Trimming cost V 5 bases and J 1 base, with 15 bases left between them. Germline CDR1 reads LNHDA; CDR2 reads SQIVND (reference sequence).

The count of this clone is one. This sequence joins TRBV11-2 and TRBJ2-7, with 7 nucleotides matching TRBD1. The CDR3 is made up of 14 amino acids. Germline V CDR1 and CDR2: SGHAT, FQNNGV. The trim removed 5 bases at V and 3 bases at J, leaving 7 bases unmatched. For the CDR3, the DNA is TGTGCCAGCAGCGGCCGGGACAGATACTACGAGCAGTACTTC. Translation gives CASSGRDRYYEQYF.

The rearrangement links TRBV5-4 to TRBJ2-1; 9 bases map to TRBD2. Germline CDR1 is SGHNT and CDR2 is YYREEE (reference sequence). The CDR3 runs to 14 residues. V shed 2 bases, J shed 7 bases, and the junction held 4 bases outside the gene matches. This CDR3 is CASSLGLAGNEQFF. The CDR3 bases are TGTGCCAGCAGCTTAGGCCTAGCGGGGAATGAGCAGTTCTTC. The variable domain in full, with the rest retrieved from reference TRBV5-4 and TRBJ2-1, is ETGVTQSPTHLIKTRGQQVTLRCSSQSGHNTVSWYQQALGQGPQFIFQYYREEENGRGNFPPRFSGLQFPNYSSELNVNALELDDSALYLCASSLGLAGNEQFFGPGTRLTVL.

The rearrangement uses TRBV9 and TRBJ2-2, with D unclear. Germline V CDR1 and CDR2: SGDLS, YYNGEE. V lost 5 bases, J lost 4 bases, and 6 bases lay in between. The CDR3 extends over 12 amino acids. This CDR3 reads CASSGTTGELFF. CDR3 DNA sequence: TGTGCCAGCAGTGGCACCACCGGGGAGCTGTTTTTT.

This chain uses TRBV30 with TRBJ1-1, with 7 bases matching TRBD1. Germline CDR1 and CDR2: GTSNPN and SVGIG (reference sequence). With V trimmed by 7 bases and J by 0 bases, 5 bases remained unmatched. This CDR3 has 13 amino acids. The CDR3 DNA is TGTGCCTTCTCGACAGGGCTGAACACTGAAGCTTTCTTT. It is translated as CAFSTGLNTEAFF.

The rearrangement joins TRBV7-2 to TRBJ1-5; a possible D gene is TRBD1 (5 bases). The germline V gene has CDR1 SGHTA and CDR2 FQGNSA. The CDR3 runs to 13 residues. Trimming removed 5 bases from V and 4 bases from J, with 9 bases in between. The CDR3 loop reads CASSMQGNQPQHF. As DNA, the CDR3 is TGTGCCAGCAGCATGCAGGGAAATCAGCCCCAGCATTTT.

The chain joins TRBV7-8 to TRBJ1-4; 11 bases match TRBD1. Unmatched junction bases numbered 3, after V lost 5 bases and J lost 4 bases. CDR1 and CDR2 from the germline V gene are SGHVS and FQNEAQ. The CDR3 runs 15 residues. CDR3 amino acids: CASSRGTGGNEKLFF. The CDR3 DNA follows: TGTGCCAGCAGCCGAGGGACAGGGGGTAATGAAAAACTGTTTTTT.

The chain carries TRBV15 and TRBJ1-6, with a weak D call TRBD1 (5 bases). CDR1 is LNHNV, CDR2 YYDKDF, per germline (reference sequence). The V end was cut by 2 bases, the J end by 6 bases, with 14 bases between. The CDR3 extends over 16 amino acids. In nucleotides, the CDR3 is TGTGCCACCAGCAGAACCAGGGAGGGAGTTAATTCACCCCTCCACTTT. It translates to CATSRTREGVNSPLHF.

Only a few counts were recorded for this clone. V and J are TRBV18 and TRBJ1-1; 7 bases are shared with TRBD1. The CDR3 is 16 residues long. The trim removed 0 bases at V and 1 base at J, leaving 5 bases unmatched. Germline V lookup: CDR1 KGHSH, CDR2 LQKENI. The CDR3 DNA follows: TGTGCCAGCTCACCACCGAGGCGACAGGGGAACACTGAAGCTTTCTTT. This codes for CASSPPRRQGNTEAFF.

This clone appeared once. The CDR3 loop reads CASSLSYSGAYEQYV. CDR3 bases: TGTGCCAGCAGTTTATCCTATAGCGGGGCCTACGAGCAGTACGTC. This rearrangement joins TRBV27 to TRBJ2-7; TRBD2 matches at 8 bases. V shed 0 bases and J 2 bases; nucleotides not matched to a gene: 3. CDR3 length equals 15 residues. Germline V gene data show CDR1 as MNHEY and CDR2 as SMNVEV (reference sequence).

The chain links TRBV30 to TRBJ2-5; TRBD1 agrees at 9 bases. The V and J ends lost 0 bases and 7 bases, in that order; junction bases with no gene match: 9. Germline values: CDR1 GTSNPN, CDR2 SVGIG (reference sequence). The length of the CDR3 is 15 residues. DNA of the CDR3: TGTGCCTGGAGTGTCCGGACAGGGGCCTCGGGGACCCAGTACTTC. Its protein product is CAWSVRTGASGTQYF.

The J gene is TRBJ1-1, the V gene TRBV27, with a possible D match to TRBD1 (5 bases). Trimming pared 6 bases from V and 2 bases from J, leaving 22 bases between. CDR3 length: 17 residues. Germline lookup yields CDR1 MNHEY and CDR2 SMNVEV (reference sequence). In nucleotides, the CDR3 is TGTGCCAGCAGCCCTCCAACGCAGGACGGGGGAAACACTGAAGCTTTCTTT. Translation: CASSPPTQDGGNTEAFF.